The present T cell receptor (beta chain) was sequenced within a study of cytomegalovirus exposure and HLA in healthy donors. The overall study: Among the 398 genotyped donors, approximately 80% were placed in the Caucasian-associated ancestry cluster.

The study's findings and limits: Prior analysis indicated that the majority of TCR beta V segments exhibited productivity approximately 87% or approximately 30% of the time. Clonal expansion was found to be greater in HLA-associated TCR beta chains than in equally common others in a later analysis. After further analysis at a later stage, 15,000 to 20,000 TCR beta sequences were associated with HLA alleles at 0.05 false discovery rate.

PCR used 60 Vbeta primers and 13 Jbeta primers. Method: immunoSEQ multiplex PCR; TCRdb's copy keeps in-frame clones and lacks some. Here the sample table reports 130,000 or so clones. V was cut by 11 bases and J by 1 base, with 17 bases left in between. The CDR3 loop spans 15 amino acids. Germline values: CDR1 SGHVS, CDR2 FNYEAQ. Notes on this clone: Its target is not known.

Source material: PBMCs. The sequence was collected from a woman aged 35 to 49 in good health and CMV-seronegative. The chain combines TRBV7-6 with TRBJ2-2; possibly TRBD1 for D (6 bases). CDR3 amino acids: CASSRVGGNTGELFF. CDR3 nucleotides: TGTGCCTCCAGCAGGGTAGGGGGGAACACCGGGGAGCTGTTTTTT.